This TCR beta chain was captured by sequencing in a study of shared clonotypes between healthy human individuals. Study-level background: Each donor had three CD4 naive, three CD4 memory, two CD8 naive and one CD8 memory plate.

As to this clone: Its antigen is not known.

Study conclusions and caveats: Four donors shared about 5% of their naive CD4 clonotypes.

Cells designated naive CD8 were CD45RO-negative and were positively selected for CCR7, with terminally differentiated effector memory CD45RA+ cells excluded. Each replicate PCR on the sorted subsets used about 0.2 ug DNA (approximately 27,000 T cell genomes). The table came from immunoSEQ multiplex PCR; TCRdb's copy has only in-frame clones and leaves some out. The data show about 2.1 million clones, roughly 95% seen once. This CDR3 contains 18 residues. This TCR was recovered from a man aged 18 to 30 in good health. Some clones in this sample may be carry-over from other donors' samples. The V and J genes are TRBV21-1 and TRBJ1-5; TRBD1, the D gene given by the table, was not confirmed from the DNA. TRBV21-1 has pseudogene status. The specimen was naive CD8+ T cells from PBMCs. The CDR3 is CARAGGARGNFCNQPQHF. DNA for the CDR3: TGTGCCAGAGCAGGGGGCGCCAGGGGTAATTTTTGCAATCAGCCCCAGCATTTT.